Listed below are T cell receptor beta chains from one sample, sequenced in a study of CD8 T cell repertoires and HIV-1 epitope variants. TCRdb keeps only in-frame clones here, not all; method: immunoSEQ multiplex PCR. Of approximately 1,100 clones listed, just over 70% were seen once; the top ten hold approximately 40%. The antigens of these receptors remain unknown. Sample: cultured CD8+ T cells derived from PBMCs. These receptors came from a male donor with HIV. The CDR3 runs from the conserved cysteine through the conserved F or W. A D gene is named only where the DNA matches it firmly. A row's size may be missing; if present it is once, few, many or a size class.

v_gene	j_gene	abundance	d_gene	CDR3nt	CDR3aa
TRBV19	TRBJ1-2	few	.	TGTGCCAGCTCTCAGGGCTATGGCTACACCTTC	CASSQGYGYTF
TRBV5-5	TRBJ2-5	.	TRBD2	TGTGCCAGCAGCTTTTCTAGCGGGGGGCAAGAGACCCAGTACTTC	CASSFSSGGQETQYF
TRBV29-1	TRBJ2-3	.	.	TGCAGCGCGGCGGGCACCGAGTCCACAGATACGCAGTATTTT	CSAAGTESTDTQYF
TRBV19	TRBJ1-2	.	.	TGTGCCAGTAGTATAGAAGGGCAGGAAATTAACTATGGCTACACCTTC	CASSIEGQEINYGYTF
TRBV6-6	TRBJ2-5	few	TRBD1	TGTGCCAGCAGTCAGGGACAGGGGGCGTTTTCCGAGACCCAGTACTTC	CASSQGQGAFSETQYF
TRBV9	TRBJ2-1	few	.	TGTGCCAGCAGCGTAGACCCAGCCGGCAATGAGCAGTTCTTC	CASSVDPAGNEQFF
TRBV2	TRBJ2-5	.	.	TGTGCCAGCAGGGGCTTCACAGGGAGGGAGACCCAGTACTTC	CASRGFTGRETQYF
TRBV9	TRBJ1-4	.	TRBD1	TGTGCCAGCAGCCTAGGCGGGACAGCTAATGAAAAACTGTTTTTT	CASSLGGTANEKLFF
TRBV28	TRBJ2-7	.	.	TGTGCCAGCACCCCCCCGGACAGACTTTACGAGCAGTACTTC	CASTPPDRLYEQYF
TRBV7-9	TRBJ2-5	once	TRBD1	TGTGCCAGCAGCCGCGGACAGGAGATATTCTTAGAGACCCAGTACTTC	CASSRGQEIFLETQYF
TRBV20-1	TRBJ2-1	few	.	TGCAGTGCTAGAGAACCAAACTCGGAGTTCTTC	CSAREPNSEFF
TRBV7-9	TRBJ1-1	.	.	TGTGCCAGCAGCTCGCCCGGGCTCCCGAACACTGAAGCTTTCTTT	CASSSPGLPNTEAFF
TRBV12-1	TRBJ1-4	.	.	TGTGCCAGCAGCTTTGGCGGACCGAACCCAGCAACTAATGAAAAACTGTTTTTT	CASSFGGPNPATNEKLFF
TRBV7-2	TRBJ2-5	.	TRBD2	TGTGCCAGCAGCGTACTAGCGGGGGAGACGGAGGAGACCCAGTACTTC	CASSVLAGETEETQYF